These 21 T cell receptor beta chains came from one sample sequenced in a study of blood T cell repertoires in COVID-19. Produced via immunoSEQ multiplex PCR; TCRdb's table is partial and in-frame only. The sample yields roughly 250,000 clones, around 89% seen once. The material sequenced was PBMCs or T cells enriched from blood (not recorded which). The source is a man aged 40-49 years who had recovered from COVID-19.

CDR3 nucleotides: TGTGCCAGCAGCTTAAATTCTGTGGGGGGCTCTGGAAACACCATATATTTT. Amino acid sequence: CASSLNSVGGSGNTIYF. The chain joins TRBV7-2 to TRBJ1-3, with D maybe TRBD1 (5 bases). Deletions cut 2 bases from V and 0 bases from J, with 14 bases between. Per germline, CDR1 SGHTA and CDR2 FQGNSA. This CDR3 spans 17 amino acids.

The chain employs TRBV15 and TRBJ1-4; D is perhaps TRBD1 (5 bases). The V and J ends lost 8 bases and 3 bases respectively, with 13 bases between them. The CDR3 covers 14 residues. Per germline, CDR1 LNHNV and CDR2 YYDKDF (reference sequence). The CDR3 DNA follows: TGTGCCACCCGTGGGGCAGTTGCTAATGAAAAACTGTTTTTT. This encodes CATRGAVANEKLFF.

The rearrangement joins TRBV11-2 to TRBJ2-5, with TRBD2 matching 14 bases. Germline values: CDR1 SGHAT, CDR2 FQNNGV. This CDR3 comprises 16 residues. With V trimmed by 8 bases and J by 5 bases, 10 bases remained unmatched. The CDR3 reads CASAPTSGRGSETQYF. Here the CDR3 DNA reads TGTGCCAGCGCGCCGACTAGCGGGAGGGGGAGTGAGACCCAGTACTTC.

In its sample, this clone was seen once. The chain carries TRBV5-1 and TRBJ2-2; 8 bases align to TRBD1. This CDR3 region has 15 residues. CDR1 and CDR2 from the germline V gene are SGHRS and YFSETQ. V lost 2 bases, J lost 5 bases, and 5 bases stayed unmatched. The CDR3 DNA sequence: TGCGCCAGCAGCTTTACCAGGGGGCGGACCGGGGAGCTGTTTTTT. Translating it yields CASSFTRGRTGELFF.

The CDR3 protein is CASSQDRTSGSRAGELFF. CDR3 coding DNA: TGCGCCAGCAGCCAAGATCGGACTAGCGGGAGTCGGGCCGGGGAGCTGTTTTTT. The chain joins TRBV4-3 to TRBJ2-2, with TRBD2 matching 13 bases. The ends lost 0 bases at V and 6 bases at J; junction bases unmatched: 7. Germline V gene sequence: CDR1 LGHNA, CDR2 YSLEER. The CDR3 runs to 18 residues.

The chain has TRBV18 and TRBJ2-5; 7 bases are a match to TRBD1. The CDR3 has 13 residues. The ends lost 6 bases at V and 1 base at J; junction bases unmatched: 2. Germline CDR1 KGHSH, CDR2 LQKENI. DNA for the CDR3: TGTGCCAGCTCCCGGACAGGCCAAGAGACCCAGTACTTC. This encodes CASSRTGQETQYF.

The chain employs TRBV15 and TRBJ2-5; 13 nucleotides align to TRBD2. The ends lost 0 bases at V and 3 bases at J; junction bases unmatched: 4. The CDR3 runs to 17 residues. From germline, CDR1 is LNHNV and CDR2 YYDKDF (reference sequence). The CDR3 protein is CATSRDLGTSGEETQYF. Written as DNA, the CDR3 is TGTGCCACCAGCAGAGATCTTGGGACTAGCGGGGAAGAGACCCAGTACTTC. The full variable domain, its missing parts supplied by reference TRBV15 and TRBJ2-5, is DAMVIQNPRYQVTQFGKPVTLSCSQTLNHNVMYWYQQKSSQAPKLLFHYYDKDFNNEADTPDNFQSRRPNTSFCFLDIRSPGLGDTAMYLCATSRDLGTSGEETQYFGPGTRLLVL.

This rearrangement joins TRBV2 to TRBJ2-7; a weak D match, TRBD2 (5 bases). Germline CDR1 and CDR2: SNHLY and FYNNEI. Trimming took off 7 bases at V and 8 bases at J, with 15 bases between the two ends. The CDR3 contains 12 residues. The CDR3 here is CASNLDRGKQYF. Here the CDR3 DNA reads TGTGCCAGCAACCTGGACCGGGGTAAGCAGTACTTC.

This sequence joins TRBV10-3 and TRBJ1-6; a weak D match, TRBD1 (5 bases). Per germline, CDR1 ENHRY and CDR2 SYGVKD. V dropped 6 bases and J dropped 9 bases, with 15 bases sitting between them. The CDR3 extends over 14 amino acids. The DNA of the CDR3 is TGTGCCATCAGACTCGACAGTGAAGCTTCACCCCTCCACTTT. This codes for CAIRLDSEASPLHF.

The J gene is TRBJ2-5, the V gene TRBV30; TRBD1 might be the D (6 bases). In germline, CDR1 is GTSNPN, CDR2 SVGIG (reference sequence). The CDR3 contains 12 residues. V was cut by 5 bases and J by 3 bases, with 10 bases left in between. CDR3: CAWGGIEETQYF. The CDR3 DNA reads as TGTGCCTGGGGGGGCATCGAAGAGACCCAGTACTTC.

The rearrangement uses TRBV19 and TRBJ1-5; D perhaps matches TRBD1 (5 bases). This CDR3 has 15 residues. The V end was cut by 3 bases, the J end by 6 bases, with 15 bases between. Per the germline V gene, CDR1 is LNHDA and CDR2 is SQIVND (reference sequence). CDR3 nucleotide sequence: TGTGCCAGTAGTATTAGCGGGGGATCGGGTCAGCCCCAGCATTTT. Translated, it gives CASSISGGSGQPQHF.

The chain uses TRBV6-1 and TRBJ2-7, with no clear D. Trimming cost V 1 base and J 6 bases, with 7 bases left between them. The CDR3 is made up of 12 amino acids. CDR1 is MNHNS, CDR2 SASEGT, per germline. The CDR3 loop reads CASSEGYAEQYF. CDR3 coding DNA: TGTGCCAGCAGTGAAGGCTATGCCGAGCAGTACTTC.

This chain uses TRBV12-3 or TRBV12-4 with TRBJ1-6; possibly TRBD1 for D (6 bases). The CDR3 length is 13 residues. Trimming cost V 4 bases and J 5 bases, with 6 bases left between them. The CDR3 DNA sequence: TGTGCCAGCAGTTGGACAGATAATTCACCCCTCCACTTT. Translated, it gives CASSWTDNSPLHF.

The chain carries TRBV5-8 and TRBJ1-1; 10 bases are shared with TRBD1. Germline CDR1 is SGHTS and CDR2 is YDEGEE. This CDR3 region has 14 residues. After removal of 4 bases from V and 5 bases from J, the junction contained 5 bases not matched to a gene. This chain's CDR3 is CASSMGQGRTEAFF. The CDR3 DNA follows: TGTGCCAGCAGCATGGGACAGGGGAGGACTGAAGCTTTCTTT.

CDR3 in DNA: TGCGCCAGCAGCTTTTATACAGGGAGGAACACTGAAGCTTTCTTT. Its protein is CASSFYTGRNTEAFF. This sequence joins TRBV5-1 and TRBJ1-1; possibly TRBD1 for D (6 bases). The V and J ends lost 2 bases and 1 base respectively, with 12 bases between them. CDR1 is SGHRS, CDR2 YFSETQ, per germline. The CDR3 is made up of 15 amino acids.

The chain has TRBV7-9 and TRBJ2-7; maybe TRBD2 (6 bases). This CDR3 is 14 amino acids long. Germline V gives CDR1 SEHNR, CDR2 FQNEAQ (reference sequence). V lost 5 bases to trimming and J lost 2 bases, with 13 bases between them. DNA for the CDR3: TGTGCCAGCAGCGTTAAGACTAGTCCCTACGAGCAGTACTTC. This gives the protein CASSVKTSPYEQYF.

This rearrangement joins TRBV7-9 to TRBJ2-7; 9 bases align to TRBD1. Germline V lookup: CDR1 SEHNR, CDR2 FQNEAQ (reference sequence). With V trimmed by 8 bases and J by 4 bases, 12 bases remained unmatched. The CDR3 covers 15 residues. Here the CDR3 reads CASGLGGTGNYEQYF. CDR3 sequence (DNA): TGTGCCAGCGGGCTTGGCGGGACAGGGAATTACGAGCAGTACTTC.

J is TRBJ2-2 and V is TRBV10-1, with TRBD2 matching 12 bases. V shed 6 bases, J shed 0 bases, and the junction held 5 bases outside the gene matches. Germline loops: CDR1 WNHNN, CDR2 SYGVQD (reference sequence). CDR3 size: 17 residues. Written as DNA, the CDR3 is TGCGCCAGCAGGACTAGCGGGAGCCTCCCGAACACCGGGGAGCTGTTTTTT. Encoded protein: CASRTSGSLPNTGELFF.

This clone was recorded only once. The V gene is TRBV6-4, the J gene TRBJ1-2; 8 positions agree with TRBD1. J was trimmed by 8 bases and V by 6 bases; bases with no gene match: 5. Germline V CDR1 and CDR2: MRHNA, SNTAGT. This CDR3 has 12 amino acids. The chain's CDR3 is CASSQGAGGYTF. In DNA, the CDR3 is TGTGCCAGCAGCCAGGGGGCGGGCGGCTACACCTTC.

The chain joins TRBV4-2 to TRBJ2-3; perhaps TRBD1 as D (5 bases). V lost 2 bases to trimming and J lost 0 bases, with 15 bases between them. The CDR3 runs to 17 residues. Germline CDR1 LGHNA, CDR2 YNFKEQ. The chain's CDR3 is CASSQKRGRSSTDTQYF. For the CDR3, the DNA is TGTGCCAGCAGCCAAAAAAGGGGCAGGAGCAGCACAGATACGCAGTATTTT.

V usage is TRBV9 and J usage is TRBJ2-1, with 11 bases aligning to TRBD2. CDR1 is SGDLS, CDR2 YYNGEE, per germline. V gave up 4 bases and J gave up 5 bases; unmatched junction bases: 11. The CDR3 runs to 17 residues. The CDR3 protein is CASSPGGLAGGNNEQFF. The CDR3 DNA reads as TGTGCCAGCAGCCCAGGAGGTCTAGCGGGGGGTAACAATGAGCAGTTCTTC.